Listed here is a single T cell receptor (beta chain). A read error may produce the germline difference seen at one junction end. These data come from a study of molecular identifiers for immune sequencing clone quantification. TCRdb analysed the PCR reads with MiXCR anew, one entry per CDR3 protein. The sample has 85,000 to 130,000 distinct CDR3 sequences; around 33% are singletons. CDR1 and CDR2 from the germline V gene are MNHEY and SMNVEV (reference sequence). The CDR3 loop spans 15 amino acids. The TCR sequence derives from a human donor in good health. Some libraries in this study had Jurkat cell RNA spiked in. The chain joins TRBV27 to TRBJ1-5; D uncertain. Specimen: naive CD8+ T cells from blood, with Jurkat cell RNA spiked in. Subset meaning: FACS-sorted CD8+CD4-CCR7+CD45RA+ naive T cells. Here the CDR3 reads CASSFDGTSNQPLHF. The DNA for the CDR3 is TGTGCCAGCAGTTTTGACGGAACTAGCAATCAGCCCCTGCATTTT.